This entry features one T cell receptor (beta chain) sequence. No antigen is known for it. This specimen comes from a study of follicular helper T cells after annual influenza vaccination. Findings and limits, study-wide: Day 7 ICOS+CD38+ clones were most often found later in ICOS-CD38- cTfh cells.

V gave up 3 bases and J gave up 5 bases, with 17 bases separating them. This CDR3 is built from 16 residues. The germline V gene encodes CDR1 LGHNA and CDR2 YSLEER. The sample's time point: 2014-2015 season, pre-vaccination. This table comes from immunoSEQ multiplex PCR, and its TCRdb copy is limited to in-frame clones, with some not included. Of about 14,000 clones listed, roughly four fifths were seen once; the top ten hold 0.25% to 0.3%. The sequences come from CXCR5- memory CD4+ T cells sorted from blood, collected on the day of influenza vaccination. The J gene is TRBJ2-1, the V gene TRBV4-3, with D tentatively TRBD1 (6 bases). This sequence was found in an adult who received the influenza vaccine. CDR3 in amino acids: CASSQRTGSQHNEQFF. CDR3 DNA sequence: TGCGCCAGCAGCCAGCGTACAGGGTCCCAGCACAATGAGCAGTTCTTC.